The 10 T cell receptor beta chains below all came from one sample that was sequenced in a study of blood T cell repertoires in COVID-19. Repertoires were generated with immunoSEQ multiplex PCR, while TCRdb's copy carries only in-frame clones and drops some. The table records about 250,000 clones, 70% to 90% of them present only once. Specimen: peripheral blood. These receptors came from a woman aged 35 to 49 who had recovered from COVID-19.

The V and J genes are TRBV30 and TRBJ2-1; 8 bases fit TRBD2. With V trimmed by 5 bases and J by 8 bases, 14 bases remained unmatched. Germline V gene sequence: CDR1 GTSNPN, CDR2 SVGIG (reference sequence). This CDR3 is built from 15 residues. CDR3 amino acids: CAWSRGGQRPHEQFF. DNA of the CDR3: TGTGCCTGGTCCCGGGGGGGCCAGCGTCCCCATGAGCAGTTCTTC.

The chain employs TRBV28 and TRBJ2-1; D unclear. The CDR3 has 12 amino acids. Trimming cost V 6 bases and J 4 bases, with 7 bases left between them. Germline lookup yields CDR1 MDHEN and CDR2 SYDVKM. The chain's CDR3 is CASRSSYNEQFF. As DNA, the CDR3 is TGTGCCAGCAGGTCGAGTTACAATGAGCAGTTCTTC.

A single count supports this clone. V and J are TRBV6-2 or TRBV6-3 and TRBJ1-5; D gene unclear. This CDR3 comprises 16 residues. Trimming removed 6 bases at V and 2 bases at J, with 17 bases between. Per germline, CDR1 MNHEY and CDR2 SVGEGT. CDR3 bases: TGTGCCAGCAGCCCTCAAGTAGGAGGGCGCAATCAGCCCCAGCATTTT. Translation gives CASSPQVGGRNQPQHF.

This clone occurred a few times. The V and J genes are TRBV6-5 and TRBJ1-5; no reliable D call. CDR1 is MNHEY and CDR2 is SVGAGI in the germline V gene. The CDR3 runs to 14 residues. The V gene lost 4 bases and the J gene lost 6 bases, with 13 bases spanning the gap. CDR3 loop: CASSWGEDGQPQHF. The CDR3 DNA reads TGTGCCAGCAGTTGGGGAGAAGACGGTCAGCCCCAGCATTTT.

Here the CDR3 DNA reads TGCGCCAGCAGCCAAGGCCCTAGCGGTGGCTCCTACGAGCAGTACTTC. Translating it yields CASSQGPSGGSYEQYF. The V and J genes are TRBV4-1 and TRBJ2-7; 7 bases line up with TRBD2. This CDR3 is built from 16 residues. Germline-derived CDR1 and CDR2 are MGHRA and YSYEKL. Trimming removed 1 base from V and 0 bases from J; junction bases left unmatched: 6.

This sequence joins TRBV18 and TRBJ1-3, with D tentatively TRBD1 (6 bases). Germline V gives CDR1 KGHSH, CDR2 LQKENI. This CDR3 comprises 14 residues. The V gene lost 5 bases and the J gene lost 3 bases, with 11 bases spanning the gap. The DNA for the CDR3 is TGTGCCAGCTCAGCAGGGGAAGGTGGAAACACCATATATTTT. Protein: CASSAGEGGNTIYF.

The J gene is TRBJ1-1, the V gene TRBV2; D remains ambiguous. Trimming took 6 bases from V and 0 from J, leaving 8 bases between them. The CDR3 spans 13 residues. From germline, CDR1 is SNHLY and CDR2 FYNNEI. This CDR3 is CASRMALNTEAFF. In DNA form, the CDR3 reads TGTGCCAGCAGGATGGCCCTGAACACTGAAGCTTTCTTT.

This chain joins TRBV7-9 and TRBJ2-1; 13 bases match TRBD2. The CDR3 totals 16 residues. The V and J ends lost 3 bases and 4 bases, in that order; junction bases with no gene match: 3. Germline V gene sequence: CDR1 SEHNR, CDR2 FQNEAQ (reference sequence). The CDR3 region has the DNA TGTGCCAGCAGCTTTGGACTAGCGGGAGCGTACAATGAGCAGTTCTTC. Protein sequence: CASSFGLAGAYNEQFF.

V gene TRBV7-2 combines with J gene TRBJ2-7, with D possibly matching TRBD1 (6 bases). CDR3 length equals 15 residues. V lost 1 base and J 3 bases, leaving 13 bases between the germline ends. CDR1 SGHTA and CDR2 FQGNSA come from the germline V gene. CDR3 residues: CASSLGGGTGYEQYF. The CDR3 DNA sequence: TGTGCCAGCAGCTTAGGAGGGGGAACCGGCTACGAGCAGTACTTC.

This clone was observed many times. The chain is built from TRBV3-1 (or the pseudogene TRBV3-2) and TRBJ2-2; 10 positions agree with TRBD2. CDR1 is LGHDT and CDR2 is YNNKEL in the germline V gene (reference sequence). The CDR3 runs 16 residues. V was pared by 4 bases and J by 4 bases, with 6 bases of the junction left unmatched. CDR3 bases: TGTGCCAGCAGCCCGTCGACTAGCGGGTTCACCGGGGAGCTGTTTTTT. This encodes CASSPSTSGFTGELFF.